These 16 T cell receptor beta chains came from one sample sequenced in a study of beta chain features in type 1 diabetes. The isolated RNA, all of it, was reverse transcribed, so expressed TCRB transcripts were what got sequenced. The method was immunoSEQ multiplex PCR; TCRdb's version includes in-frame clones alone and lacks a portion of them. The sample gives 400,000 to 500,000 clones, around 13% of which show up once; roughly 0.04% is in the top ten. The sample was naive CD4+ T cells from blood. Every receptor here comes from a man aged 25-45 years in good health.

The CDR3 bases are TGTGCCAGCAGCACAGGGACAGGCTCTAGCACAGATACGCAGTATTTT. This codes for CASSTGTGSSTDTQYF. This chain joins TRBV7-9 and TRBJ2-3; the match to TRBD1 covers 8 bases. The CDR3 is made up of 16 amino acids. V dropped 5 bases and J dropped 0; count of bases not matched to a gene: 7. Germline V gene sequence: CDR1 SEHNR, CDR2 FQNEAQ (reference sequence).

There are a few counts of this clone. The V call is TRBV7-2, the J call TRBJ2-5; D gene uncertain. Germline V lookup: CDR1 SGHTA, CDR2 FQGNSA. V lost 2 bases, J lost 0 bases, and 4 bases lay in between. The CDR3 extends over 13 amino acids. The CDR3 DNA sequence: TGTGCCAGCAGCTTATTCCACCAAGAGACCCAGTACTTC. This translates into CASSLFHQETQYF.

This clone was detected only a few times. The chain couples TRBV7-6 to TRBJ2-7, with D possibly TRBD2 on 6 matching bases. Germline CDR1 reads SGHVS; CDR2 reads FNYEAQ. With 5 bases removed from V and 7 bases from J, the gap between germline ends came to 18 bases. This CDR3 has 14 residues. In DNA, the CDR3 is TGTGCCAGCAGCACCGCGGCGGGGTCCGGGGAGCAGTACTTC. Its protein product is CASSTAAGSGEQYF.

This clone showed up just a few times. CDR3 loop: CALHPQDHFSKLFF. The CDR3, as DNA: TGTGCCTTACACCCGCAAGACCACTTTTCAAAACTGTTTTTT. This chain connects TRBV30 to TRBJ1-4; no firm D call. This CDR3 is built from 14 residues. V lost 7 bases and J 10 bases, leaving 22 bases between the germline ends. Germline V CDR1 and CDR2: GTSNPN, SVGIG (reference sequence).

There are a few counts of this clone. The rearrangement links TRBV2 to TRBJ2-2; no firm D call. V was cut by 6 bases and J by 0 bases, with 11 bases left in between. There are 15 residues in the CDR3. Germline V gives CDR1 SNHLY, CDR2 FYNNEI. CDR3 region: CASRLGNANTGELFF. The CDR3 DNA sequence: TGTGCCAGCAGGTTGGGCAACGCGAACACCGGGGAGCTGTTTTTT.

For the CDR3, the DNA is TGCGCCAGCAGTCAATCTTGCCACTACAATGAGCAGTTCTTC. This codes for CASSQSCHYNEQFF. This chain uses TRBV23-1 with TRBJ2-1; no clear D. TRBV23-1 qualifies as an ORF whose function is uncertain. Between the trimmed V and J ends, which lost 0 bases and 3 bases, there was a span of 6 bases. The CDR3 is made up of 14 amino acids.

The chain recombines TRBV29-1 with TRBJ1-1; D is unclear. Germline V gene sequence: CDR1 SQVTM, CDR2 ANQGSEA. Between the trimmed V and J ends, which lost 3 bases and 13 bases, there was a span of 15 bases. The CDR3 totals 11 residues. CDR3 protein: CSVDWQELIFF. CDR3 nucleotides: TGCAGCGTTGATTGGCAGGAGCTAATTTTCTTT. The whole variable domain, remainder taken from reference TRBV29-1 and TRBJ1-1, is SAVISQKPSRDICQRGTSLTIQCQVDSQVTMMFWYRQQPGQSLTLIATANQGSEATYESGFVIDKFPISRPNLTFSTLTVSNMSPEDSSIYLCSVDWQELIFFGQGTRLTVV.

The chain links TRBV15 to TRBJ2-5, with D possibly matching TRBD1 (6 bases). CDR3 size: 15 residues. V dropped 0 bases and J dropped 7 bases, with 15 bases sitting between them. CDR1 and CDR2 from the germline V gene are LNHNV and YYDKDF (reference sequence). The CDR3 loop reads CATSRDLGAVGTQYF. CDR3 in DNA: TGTGCCACCAGCAGAGATCTGGGGGCGGTCGGGACCCAGTACTTC.

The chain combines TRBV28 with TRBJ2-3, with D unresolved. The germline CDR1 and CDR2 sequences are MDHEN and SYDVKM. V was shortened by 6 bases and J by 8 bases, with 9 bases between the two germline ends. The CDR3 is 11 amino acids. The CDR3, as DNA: TGTGCCAGCAGAAGCCAGGCTACGCAGTATTTT. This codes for CASRSQATQYF. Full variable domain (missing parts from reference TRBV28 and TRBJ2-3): DVKVTQSSRYLVKRTGEKVFLECVQDMDHENMFWYRQDPGLGLRLIYFSYDVKMKEKGDIPEGYSVSREKKERFSLILESASTNQTSMYLCASRSQATQYFGPGTRLTVL.

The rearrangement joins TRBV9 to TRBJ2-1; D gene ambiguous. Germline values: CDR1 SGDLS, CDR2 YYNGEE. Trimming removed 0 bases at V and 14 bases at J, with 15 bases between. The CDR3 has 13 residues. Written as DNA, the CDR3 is TGTGCCAGCAGCGTAGTCACCAATGCGCGGAAGTTCTTC. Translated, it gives CASSVVTNARKFF.

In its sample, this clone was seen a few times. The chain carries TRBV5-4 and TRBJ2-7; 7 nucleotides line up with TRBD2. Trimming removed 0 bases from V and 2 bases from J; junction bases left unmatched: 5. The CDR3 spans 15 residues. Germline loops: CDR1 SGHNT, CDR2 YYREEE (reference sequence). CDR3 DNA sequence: TGTGCCAGCAGCTTGGTCAGCGGGAAGACCTACGAGCAGTACGTC. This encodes CASSLVSGKTYEQYV.

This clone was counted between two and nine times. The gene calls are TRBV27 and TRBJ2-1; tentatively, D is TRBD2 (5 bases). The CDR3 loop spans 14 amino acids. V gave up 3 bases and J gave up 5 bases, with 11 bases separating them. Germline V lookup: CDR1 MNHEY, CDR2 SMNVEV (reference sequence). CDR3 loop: CASSFLDSHNEQFF. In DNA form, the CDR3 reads TGTGCCAGCAGTTTTCTGGACTCTCACAATGAGCAGTTCTTC.

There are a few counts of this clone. DNA for the CDR3: TGTGCCAGCAGTACGGCAACGGGTCCTTTTGTTTCGTACTTC. Translated: CASSTATGPFVSYF. This sequence joins TRBV27 and TRBJ2-5; D unclear. The CDR3 has 14 residues. Trimming took off 5 bases at V and 13 bases at J, with 23 bases between the two ends. Germline V gives CDR1 MNHEY, CDR2 SMNVEV (reference sequence).

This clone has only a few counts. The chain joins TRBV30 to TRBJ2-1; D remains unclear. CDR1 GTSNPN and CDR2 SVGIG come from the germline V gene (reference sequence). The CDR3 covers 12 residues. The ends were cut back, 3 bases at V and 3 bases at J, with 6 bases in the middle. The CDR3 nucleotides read TGTGCCTGGAGCCCTTTCTACAATGAGCAGTTCTTC. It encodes CAWSPFYNEQFF. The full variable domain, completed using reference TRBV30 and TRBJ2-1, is SQTIHQWPATLVQPVGSPLSLECTVEGTSNPNLYWYRQAAGRGLQLLFYSVGIGQISSEVPQNLSASRPQDRQFILSSKKLLLSDSGFYLCAWSPFYNEQFFGPGTRLTVL.

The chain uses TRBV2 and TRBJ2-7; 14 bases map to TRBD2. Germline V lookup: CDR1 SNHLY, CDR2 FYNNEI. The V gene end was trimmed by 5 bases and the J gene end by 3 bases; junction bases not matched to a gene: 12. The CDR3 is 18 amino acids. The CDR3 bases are TGTGCCAGCAGTTCCCCGGGACTAGCGGGAGCCCCTCTCTACGAGCAGTACGTC. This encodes CASSSPGLAGAPLYEQYV.

In DNA, the CDR3 is TGTGCCAGCACACGTGGACTTGATGAGAACACTGAAGCTTTCTTT. It specifies CASTRGLDENTEAFF. V usage is TRBV7-9 and J usage is TRBJ1-1, with D unresolved. V was cut by 7 bases and J by 1 base, with 16 bases left in between. Germline assignment: CDR1 SEHNR and CDR2 FQNEAQ (reference sequence). The CDR3 covers 15 residues.